Each of the 21 T cell receptor beta chains below was sequenced from the same sample in a study of control samples from healthy donors and cancer patients. Generated by immunoSEQ multiplex PCR, the TCRdb table keeps only in-frame clones and is missing some. The data contain under 150,000 clones, approximately 90% of them singletons. Sequenced: blood. The receptor set was obtained from a man aged 40-49 years in good health.

The rearrangement links TRBV20-1 to TRBJ1-2, with unresolved D. The V gene lost 3 bases and the J gene lost 4 bases, with 9 bases spanning the gap. Looked up from germline, CDR1 is DFQATT and CDR2 is SNEGSKA (reference sequence). This CDR3 comprises 12 residues. CDR3 in DNA: TGCAGTGCTAGTGGGGAGGGCTATGGCTACACCTTC. This codes for CSASGEGYGYTF.

This chain links TRBV6-5 with TRBJ1-2; 10 bases are shared with TRBD1. Losses at the gene ends were 5 bases for V and 4 bases for J; bases not matched to a gene: 7. This CDR3 comprises 15 residues. The V gene's germline CDR1 is MNHEY and CDR2 SVGAGI. The CDR3 reads CASSPDRGLGYGYTF. For the CDR3, the DNA is TGTGCCAGCAGTCCTGACAGGGGGCTGGGCTATGGCTACACCTTC.

V gene TRBV5-6 combines with J gene TRBJ1-6; D call uncertain. Trimming shortened V by 3 bases and J by 9 bases, and 10 bases separated the two germline ends. The CDR3 is 13 residues long. CDR1 and CDR2 from the germline V gene are SGHDT and YYEEEE. CDR3 region: CASSSPLGSPLHF. The CDR3 coding sequence is TGTGCCAGCAGCTCCCCCTTGGGTTCACCCCTCCACTTT.

CDR3 nucleotides: TGCGCCAGCAGCTTGGAGGGACACCTAGTCGCCACTGAAGCTTTCTTT. This encodes CASSLEGHLVATEAFF. The V and J genes are TRBV5-1 and TRBJ1-1; a possible D gene is TRBD1 (6 bases). V lost 0 bases, J lost 4 bases, and 16 bases lay in between. There are 16 residues in the CDR3. CDR1 is SGHRS and CDR2 is YFSETQ in the germline V gene.

The rearrangement uses TRBV6-1 and TRBJ2-3; 10 positions agree with TRBD2. From germline, CDR1 is MNHNS and CDR2 SASEGT. The junction had 10 bases not matched to a gene; V was cut back by 3 bases and J by 4 bases. This CDR3 region has 17 residues. The CDR3 loop is CASSDDQSGGVSDTQYF. CDR3 nucleotides: TGTGCCAGCAGTGATGACCAAAGCGGGGGGGTCTCAGATACGCAGTATTTT.

The rearrangement links TRBV29-1 to TRBJ1-2, with 10 bases fitting TRBD1. Germline lookup yields CDR1 SQVTM and CDR2 ANQGSEA. V lost 8 bases and J lost 7; bases outside the gene matches: 13. This CDR3 region has 14 residues. Here the CDR3 reads CSLSGTGASSGYTF. The DNA of the CDR3 is TGCAGCTTATCCGGGACAGGGGCCTCCAGTGGCTACACCTTC.

The rearrangement joins TRBV9 to TRBJ2-7; D remains unclear. The germline CDR1 and CDR2 sequences are SGDLS and YYNGEE. This CDR3 region has 12 residues. The V and J ends lost 0 bases and 6 bases respectively, with 7 bases between them. CDR3 nucleotide sequence: TGTGCCAGCAGCGTAGACTCTTCCGAGCAGTACTTC. Amino acids: CASSVDSSEQYF.

The chain recombines TRBV19 with TRBJ1-2, with D hard to call. V lost 0 bases, J lost 6 bases, and 8 bases lay in between. The germline gives CDR1 LNHDA, CDR2 SQIVND (reference sequence). This CDR3 has 13 residues. The CDR3 reads CASSIDNSNGYTF. Written as DNA, the CDR3 is TGTGCCAGTAGTATAGATAATAGCAATGGCTACACCTTC. The complete variable domain, with remaining parts taken from reference TRBV19 and TRBJ1-2, reads DGGITQSPKYLFRKEGQNVTLSCEQNLNHDAMYWYRQDPGQGLRLIYYSQIVNDFQKGDIAEGYSVSREKKESFPLTVTSAQKNPTAFYLCASSIDNSNGYTFGSGTRLTVV.

The chain recombines TRBV5-4 with TRBJ2-7; 7 positions match TRBD1. The CDR3 contains 12 residues. Germline V gives CDR1 SGHNT, CDR2 YYREEE (reference sequence). V lost 4 bases to trimming and J lost 8 bases; unmatched junction nucleotides: 6. The CDR3 region is CASSADRYQQYF. CDR3 DNA: TGTGCCAGCAGCGCGGACAGGTACCAGCAGTACTTC.

The chain is built from TRBV6-6 and TRBJ1-2; TRBD1 agrees at 7 bases. Germline V gives CDR1 MNHNY, CDR2 SVGAGI (reference sequence). The CDR3 spans 15 residues. After removal of 7 bases from V and 7 bases from J, the junction contained 15 bases not matched to a gene. CDR3 sequence (DNA): TGTGCCAGCAACCTAGGGGGCAGGGGGAAAATTGGCTACACCTTC. This translates into CASNLGGRGKIGYTF.

The V and J genes are TRBV5-1 and TRBJ2-5; 12 bases agree with TRBD1. The ends lost 4 bases at V and 2 bases at J; junction bases unmatched: 6. This CDR3 has 16 amino acids. The germline V gene has CDR1 SGHRS and CDR2 YFSETQ. The CDR3 bases are TGCGCCAGCAGCGGGGGGACAGGGGGCTATCAAGAGACCCAGTACTTC. As protein: CASSGGTGGYQETQYF.

The rearrangement joins TRBV23-1 to TRBJ1-3, with 7 positions matching TRBD1. TRBV23-1 is an open reading frame, and its role is uncertain. Trimming took 0 bases from V and 0 from J; bases not matched to a gene: 5. CDR3 length: 17 amino acids. CDR3 protein: CASSQSDRLPSGNTIYF. The CDR3 DNA reads TGCGCCAGCAGTCAATCGGACAGGCTACCCTCTGGAAACACCATATATTTT.

This rearrangement joins TRBV29-1 to TRBJ2-5, with a weak D call TRBD2 (7 bases). The end of the DNA is better explained by TRBJ2-7, so the J call may be wrong. Germline loops: CDR1 SQVTM, CDR2 ANQGSEA. This CDR3 comprises 15 residues. The chain's CDR3 is CSVLGGAASSYEQYF. CDR3 nucleotides: TGCAGCGTTCTGGGGGGGGCTGCTAGCTCCTACGAGCAGTACTTC.

The chain has TRBV13 and TRBJ2-5, with D possibly matching TRBD2 (6 bases). The V gene's germline CDR1 is PRHDT and CDR2 FYEKMQ (reference sequence). Trimming stripped 4 bases from V and 5 bases from J, with 17 bases between. CDR3 size: 15 residues. The CDR3 loop is CASSSGTRPRETQYF. The CDR3 region has the DNA TGTGCCAGCAGCTCAGGGACTCGCCCTAGGGAGACCCAGTACTTC.

The chain combines TRBV19 with TRBJ1-4; D gene uncertain. Trimming pared 4 bases from V and 0 bases from J, leaving 18 bases between. From germline, CDR1 is LNHDA and CDR2 SQIVND (reference sequence). The CDR3 contains 18 residues. In DNA, the CDR3 is TGTGCCAGTAGTACAAAGCCCACATTATCGACAACTAATGAAAAACTGTTTTTT. Its protein product is CASSTKPTLSTTNEKLFF.

The sample holds one count of this clone. One end of the junction fails to match germline, which may point to a read error. The V call is TRBV18, the J call TRBJ2-5; D may be TRBD1 (6 bases). Germline assignment: CDR1 KGHSH and CDR2 LQKENI. This CDR3 contains 14 residues. CDR3 DNA: TGTGCCAGCTCACTTAGACAGGCTAGAGAGGCCCAGTACTTC. It is translated as CASSLRQAREAQYF.

The genes are TRBV18 and TRBJ2-7; a weak D match, TRBD1 (6 bases). Germline CDR1 and CDR2: KGHSH and LQKENI. The CDR3 spans 11 residues. V was clipped by 8 bases and J by 4 bases, with 9 bases between them. The CDR3 region is CASGTGYEQYF. For the CDR3, the DNA is TGTGCCAGCGGCACAGGGTACGAGCAGTACTTC. Complete variable domain (other parts from reference TRBV18 and TRBJ2-7): NAGVMQNPRHLVRRRGQEARLRCSPMKGHSHVYWYRQLPEEGLKFMVYLQKENIIDESGMPKERFSAEFPKEGPSILRIQQVVRGDSAAYFCASGTGYEQYFGPGTRLTVT.

This sequence joins TRBV11-2 and TRBJ1-3; no definite D call. Trimming took off 1 base at V and 3 bases at J, with 4 bases between the two ends. Looked up from germline, CDR1 is SGHAT and CDR2 is FQNNGV. The CDR3 is 13 amino acids. Here the CDR3 DNA reads TGTGCCAGCAGCTTAGCAAGTGGAAACACCATATATTTT. This translates into CASSLASGNTIYF.

The chain links TRBV7-3 to TRBJ2-2, with D unclear. The length of the CDR3 is 15 residues. Germline CDR1 SGHTA, CDR2 FQGTGA. Deletions cut 2 bases from V and 1 base from J, with 8 bases between. For the CDR3, the DNA is TGTGCCAGCAGCTTATCGCCAGGGAACACCGGGGAGCTGTTTTTT. Amino acids: CASSLSPGNTGELFF.

The J gene is TRBJ1-2, the V gene TRBV27, with a weak D call TRBD1 (5 bases). V was cut by 6 bases and J by 4 bases, with 15 bases left in between. This CDR3 is 14 amino acids long. CDR1 is MNHEY and CDR2 is SMNVEV in the germline V gene (reference sequence). CDR3 DNA: TGTGCCAGCAGGACTAGACAGAAGGGCTATGGCTACACCTTC. This translates into CASRTRQKGYGYTF.

The rearrangement links TRBV7-2 to TRBJ1-5; 9 nucleotides match TRBD1. V lost 5 bases, J lost 4 bases, and 12 bases stayed unmatched. Germline V lookup: CDR1 SGHTA, CDR2 FQGNSA. The CDR3 runs 17 residues. The CDR3 spells CASSLAFGQGINQPQHF. CDR3 nucleotides: TGTGCCAGCAGCCTCGCTTTCGGACAGGGGATTAATCAGCCCCAGCATTTT.